One and the same sample provided the 14 T cell receptor beta chains below, sequenced in a study of cytomegalovirus exposure and HLA in healthy donors. Profiled with immunoSEQ multiplex PCR; TCRdb holds only in-frame clones, not every one. The data hold around 200,000 clones, with almost 90% observed a single time. Sequenced sample: PBMCs. These receptors came from a woman between 18 and 29 years old in good health and CMV-seronegative.

J is TRBJ2-7 and V is TRBV27; 8 bases line up with TRBD1. The CDR3 runs to 14 residues. J lost 5 bases, V lost 5 bases, and 8 bases had no gene match. Germline-derived CDR1 and CDR2 are MNHEY and SMNVEV (reference sequence). The CDR3 DNA reads TGTGCCAGCAGTATGGACAGGGATGAAGACGAGCAGTACTTC. It translates to CASSMDRDEDEQYF.

V gene TRBV30 combines with J gene TRBJ2-5, with 7 positions matching TRBD1. CDR1 and CDR2 (germline): GTSNPN, SVGIG (reference sequence). This CDR3 is 14 amino acids long. The V gene end was trimmed by 3 bases and the J gene end by 2 bases; junction bases not matched to a gene: 6. The CDR3: CAWSKGGKQETQYF. Here the CDR3 DNA reads TGTGCCTGGAGCAAAGGGGGCAAGCAAGAGACCCAGTACTTC. The complete variable domain, with remaining parts taken from reference TRBV30 and TRBJ2-5, reads SQTIHQWPATLVQPVGSPLSLECTVEGTSNPNLYWYRQAAGRGLQLLFYSVGIGQISSEVPQNLSASRPQDRQFILSSKKLLLSDSGFYLCAWSKGGKQETQYFGPGTRLLVL.

V gene TRBV19 combines with J gene TRBJ1-2; a possible D gene is TRBD1 (6 bases). CDR1 is LNHDA, CDR2 SQIVND, per germline (reference sequence). V was pared by 7 bases and J by 3 bases, with 12 bases between. There are 13 residues in the CDR3. CDR3 sequence reads: CASNLGGDYGYTF. CDR3 bases: TGTGCCAGTAATCTAGGGGGTGACTATGGCTACACCTTC.

This clone was observed a single time. The V call is TRBV7-6, the J call TRBJ2-7; D unclear. The CDR3 spans 15 residues. Trimming removed 1 base at V and 0 bases at J, with 10 bases between. Germline loops: CDR1 SGHVS, CDR2 FNYEAQ. In DNA, the CDR3 is TGTGCCAGCAGCTTAGGCTCCACGGGCTCCTACGAGCAGTACTTC. It encodes CASSLGSTGSYEQYF.

The chain uses TRBV28 and TRBJ2-1; 13 bases map to TRBD2. Germline CDR1 is MDHEN and CDR2 is SYDVKM. J lost 5 bases, V lost 3 bases, and 10 bases had no gene match. CDR3 length: 18 amino acids. The DNA for the CDR3 is TGTGCCAGCAGTTTGCCGGGGGGGACTAGCGGGATAAACAATGAGCAGTTCTTC. This encodes CASSLPGGTSGINNEQFF.

The chain is built from TRBV7-6 and TRBJ2-7, with a tentative D call TRBD1 (8 bases). Germline V gene sequence: CDR1 SGHVS, CDR2 FNYEAQ. CDR3 length equals 14 residues. V shed 4 bases and J shed 7 bases, with 17 bases lying between them. CDR3 DNA: TGTGCCAGCAGCTCCGGGAACAGGGGGGGGGAGCAGTACTTC. This translates into CASSSGNRGGEQYF. The variable domain in full, with the rest retrieved from reference TRBV7-6 and TRBJ2-7, is GAGVSQSPRYKVTKRGQDVALRCDPISGHVSLYWYRQALGQGPEFLTYFNYEAQQDKSGLPNDRFSAERPEGSISTLTIQRTEQRDSAMYRCASSSGNRGGEQYFGPGTRLTVT.

This chain connects TRBV7-9 to TRBJ2-2; 8 bases agree with TRBD2. CDR1 is SEHNR, CDR2 FQNEAQ, per germline (reference sequence). The CDR3 is made up of 16 amino acids. J lost 5 bases, V lost 2 bases, and 7 bases had no gene match. CDR3 sequence (DNA): TGTGCCAGCAGCTTAAGGAGCGGGAGAGGTACCGGGGAGCTGTTTTTT. Translation gives CASSLRSGRGTGELFF.

The V gene is TRBV10-2, the J gene TRBJ1-3, with 9 bases aligning to TRBD1. CDR1 and CDR2 from the germline V gene are WSHSY and SAAADI. The length of the CDR3 is 16 residues. Trimming took 10 bases from V and 0 from J; bases not matched to a gene: 10. The CDR3 loop reads CATSVGQGFSGNTIYF. The CDR3 region has the DNA TGCGCCACCTCTGTGGGACAGGGTTTCTCTGGAAACACCATATATTTT.

The V gene is TRBV4-1, the J gene TRBJ2-2, with 10 bases matching TRBD2. Trimming at V came to 4 bases and at J to 3 bases, leaving 2 bases not matched to a gene. Germline V gene sequence: CDR1 MGHRA, CDR2 YSYEKL. The CDR3 consists of 15 residues. This CDR3 is CASSPLAGDTGELFF. For the CDR3, the DNA is TGCGCCAGCAGCCCCCTAGCGGGGGACACCGGGGAGCTGTTTTTT.

This chain joins TRBV5-4 and TRBJ2-2; D is possibly TRBD2 (6 bases). Trimming took off 0 bases at V and 1 base at J, with 10 bases between the two ends. Germline V lookup: CDR1 SGHNT, CDR2 YYREEE (reference sequence). This CDR3 comprises 16 residues. The CDR3 DNA is TGTGCCAGCAGCTTGGTCGCGGGAATGAACACCGGGGAGCTGTTTTTT. Translating gives CASSLVAGMNTGELFF.

The V and J genes are TRBV2 and TRBJ2-1; weak D call: TRBD2 (5 bases). Trimming left V 4 bases short and J 0 bases short, with 10 bases between. The V gene's germline CDR1 is SNHLY and CDR2 FYNNEI. The CDR3 covers 15 residues. CDR3 loop: CASSVRVGSYNEQFF. CDR3 nucleotide sequence: TGTGCCAGCAGTGTGAGGGTAGGCTCCTACAATGAGCAGTTCTTC.

The chain recombines TRBV4-1 with TRBJ1-4; no firm D call. V lost 1 base to trimming and J lost 7 bases, with 13 bases between them. This CDR3 is 15 amino acids long. CDR1 is MGHRA and CDR2 is YSYEKL in the germline V gene. The CDR3 DNA reads TGCGCCAGCAGCCAAGTCCGGTCGCGGATTGAAAAACTGTTTTTT. This codes for CASSQVRSRIEKLFF.

V gene TRBV7-9 combines with J gene TRBJ2-5; 10 bases are shared with TRBD2. The CDR3 is 19 amino acids. With V trimmed by 2 bases and J by 5 bases, 17 bases remained unmatched. Germline V gene lookup returns CDR1 SEHNR and CDR2 FQNEAQ (reference sequence). The CDR3 loop reads CASSLRFLPSGRVPETQYF. The CDR3 DNA sequence: TGTGCCAGCAGCTTACGTTTTTTGCCTAGCGGGAGAGTACCCGAGACCCAGTACTTC.

V is TRBV5-1 and J is TRBJ2-2; 15 bases line up with TRBD2. V trimming: 4 bases; J trimming: 5 bases; junction bases outside the gene matches: 3. Germline V lookup: CDR1 SGHRS, CDR2 YFSETQ. This CDR3 is 16 amino acids long. CDR3 coding DNA: TGCGCCAGCAGCCCGGGACTAGCGGGAGGAACCGGGGAGCTGTTTTTT. Its protein is CASSPGLAGGTGELFF.